In its sample, the clone carrying this T cell receptor beta chain was seen many times. Its antigen is still unknown. This sample is part of a study of early T cells in non-severe SARS-CoV-2 infection. Study results and caveats: Matching with VDJdb favored anti-spike CD8 responses (missing private and CD4 specificities).

cDNA molecules, individually, were tagged with unique molecular identifiers. One entry per CDR3 protein, called by TCRdb with MiXCR from the 5' RACE reads. The table records about 52,000 distinct CDR3 sequences, more than 9.5% of them present only once. The ends lost 7 bases at V and 1 base at J; junction bases unmatched: 4. This CDR3 contains 14 residues. The sequencing input was whole blood. The chain combines TRBV12-3 or TRBV12-4 with TRBJ2-3, with 8 bases matching TRBD1. This sequence was found in an adult who was a healthcare worker with PCR-confirmed SARS-CoV-2 infection or an uninfected control (not recorded which). CDR3 sequence: CASTLTGGTDTQYF. In nucleotides, the CDR3 is TGTGCCAGCACCCTGACAGGGGGCACAGATACGCAGTATTTT.